This entry lists 32 T cell receptor beta chains sequenced from one sample in a study of T cell responses to AZD1222 COVID-19 vaccine. TCRdb's copy holds only in-frame clones and misses some; the assay was immunoSEQ multiplex PCR. The table shows some 150,000 clones, with 75% to 90% occurring only once. The specimen comprised peripheral blood, sampled after recovery from COVID-19. These receptors all stem from an adult who had recovered from COVID-19.

The genes are TRBV2 and TRBJ1-1; 9 bases line up with TRBD1. Trimming removed 10 bases from V and 5 bases from J; junction bases left unmatched: 8. The CDR3 is 13 amino acids. Germline V gene lookup returns CDR1 SNHLY and CDR2 FYNNEI. The CDR3 sequence is CATRQGVMTEAFF. The DNA for the CDR3 is TGTGCCACCCGACAGGGGGTAATGACTGAAGCTTTCTTT.

The CDR3 DNA reads TGTGCCAGCAGCCCCCGACAGGGGGAAACAACTAATGAAAAACTGTTTTTT. This codes for CASSPRQGETTNEKLFF. The chain is built from TRBV7-9 and TRBJ1-4, with TRBD1 matching 9 bases. CDR3 length equals 17 residues. The trim removed 5 bases at V and 0 bases at J, leaving 7 bases unmatched. CDR1 and CDR2 (germline): SEHNR, FQNEAQ (reference sequence). Full variable domain (outside the CDR3, taken from reference TRBV7-9 and TRBJ1-4): DTGVSQNPRHKITKRGQNVTFRCDPISEHNRLYWYRQTLGQGPEFLTYFQNEAQLEKSRLLSDRFSAERPKGSFSTLEIQRTEQGDSAMYLCASSPRQGETTNEKLFFGSGTQLSVL.

In its sample, this clone was seen many times. V and J are TRBV5-6 and TRBJ1-1, with D unclear. Looked up from germline, CDR1 is SGHDT and CDR2 is YYEEEE. Trimming took off 7 bases at V and 0 bases at J, with 16 bases between the two ends. This CDR3 spans 15 amino acids. CDR3 protein: CASFPNNYMNTEAFF. CDR3 sequence (DNA): TGTGCCAGCTTTCCCAACAACTACATGAACACTGAAGCTTTCTTT.

V gene TRBV6-2 or TRBV6-3 combines with J gene TRBJ1-1, with D possibly matching TRBD1 (6 bases). CDR1 is MNHEY and CDR2 is SVGEGT in the germline V gene. The CDR3 loop spans 14 amino acids. Trimming took off 5 bases at V and 7 bases at J, with 17 bases between the two ends. The CDR3 here is CASSPLGGRSEAFF. The CDR3 DNA reads as TGTGCCAGCAGTCCCCTGGGGGGCCGGAGTGAAGCTTTCTTT.

This clone is labeled as medium-sized (0.01 to 0.1%). The germline gene is not matched at one end of the junction; a read error may be the cause. V usage is TRBV27 and J usage is TRBJ2-7; possible D gene TRBD1, 6 bases. This CDR3 region has 14 residues. Germline loops: CDR1 MNHEY, CDR2 SMNVEV (reference sequence). The CDR3: CASSISGTNYEQYF. CDR3 nucleotides: TGTGCCAGCAGTATATCCGGGACAAACTACGAGCAGTACTTC.

The V gene is TRBV4-2, the J gene TRBJ2-3, with 10 bases matching TRBD1. CDR1 and CDR2 from the germline V gene are LGHNA and YNFKEQ. CDR3 length equals 15 residues. Trimming removed 1 base from V and 5 bases from J; junction bases left unmatched: 3. Written as DNA, the CDR3 is TGTGCCAGCAGCCAAGGACAGGGGGCTTTAGATACGCAGTATTTT. This codes for CASSQGQGALDTQYF.

The chain links TRBV4-3 to TRBJ2-3; D is uncertain. In germline, CDR1 is LGHNA, CDR2 YSLEER. This CDR3 region has 14 residues. V shed 1 base and J shed 1 base, with 6 bases lying between them. CDR3 loop: CASSQGIRTDTQYF. The CDR3 DNA follows: TGCGCCAGCAGCCAAGGGATCCGCACAGATACGCAGTATTTT.

Concerning this clone: At the DNA level, this CDR3 is encoded by other sequences in the same sample as well. The gene calls are TRBV7-3 and TRBJ2-5, with D perhaps TRBD1 (6 bases). This CDR3 has 14 amino acids. Deletions cut 5 bases from V and 2 bases from J, with 12 bases between. CDR1 SGHTA and CDR2 FQGTGA come from the germline V gene. CDR3 bases: TGTGCCAGCAGCCCGACAGGCCTTCAAGAGACCCAGTACTTC. Amino acid sequence: CASSPTGLQETQYF.

The chain joins TRBV5-1 to TRBJ2-2; D is perhaps TRBD1 or TRBD2 (5 bases each). The V end was cut by 4 bases, the J end by 2 bases, with 12 bases between. Germline loops: CDR1 SGHRS, CDR2 YFSETQ. The CDR3 sequence is 15 residues long. The CDR3 bases are TGCGCCAGCAGCCACCGGGACGGCAACACCGGGGAGCTGTTTTTT. The encoded protein is CASSHRDGNTGELFF.

The chain links TRBV5-8 to TRBJ2-5; D is perhaps TRBD2 (5 bases). Germline CDR1 and CDR2: SGHTS and YDEGEE. V gave up 4 bases and J gave up 2 bases, with 12 bases separating them. The CDR3 is made up of 14 amino acids. The CDR3 is CASSPPSGQETQYF. In DNA, the CDR3 is TGTGCCAGCAGCCCCCCCAGCGGACAAGAGACCCAGTACTTC.

The V gene is TRBV19, the J gene TRBJ2-7; TRBD1 matches at 7 bases. CDR3 length: 14 residues. The germline CDR1 and CDR2 sequences are LNHDA and SQIVND (reference sequence). The V segment lost 3 bases and the J segment 0 bases; nucleotides outside the gene matches: 2. The CDR3 nucleotides read TGTGCCAGTAGTATGGGACAGACCTCCTACGAGCAGTACTTC. Its translation: CASSMGQTSYEQYF.

This clone was seen just once. The V call is TRBV10-3, the J call TRBJ2-2, with no clear D. V lost 4 bases and J 1 base, leaving 4 bases between the germline ends. Germline V gives CDR1 ENHRY, CDR2 SYGVKD. The CDR3 is 13 residues long. The CDR3: CAISAGNTGELFF. CDR3 DNA: TGTGCCATCAGTGCGGGGAACACCGGGGAGCTGTTTTTT.

The V gene is TRBV5-8, the J gene TRBJ1-5, with D possibly TRBD1 on 5 matching bases. V was trimmed by 0 bases and J by 4 bases, leaving 11 bases between them. The CDR3 totals 15 residues. Germline CDR1 and CDR2: SGHTS and YDEGEE. The CDR3 here is CASSLGDSGNQPQHF. The DNA of the CDR3 is TGTGCCAGCAGCTTGGGGGACTCGGGGAATCAGCCCCAGCATTTT.

The J gene is TRBJ2-3, the V gene TRBV9; 13 bases fit TRBD2. CDR1 is SGDLS and CDR2 is YYNGEE in the germline V gene. The CDR3 contains 17 residues. V dropped 1 base and J dropped 2; count of bases not matched to a gene: 4. CDR3 sequence (DNA): TGTGCCAGCAGCGTAATAGGACTAGCGGGGGTCACAGATACGCAGTATTTT. Its protein product is CASSVIGLAGVTDTQYF.

This clone appeared once. The junction does not match germline at one end; this may be a read error. The rearrangement links TRBV6-6 to TRBJ2-3; 8 bases agree with TRBD2. CDR1 is MNHNY, CDR2 SVGAGI, per germline (reference sequence). This CDR3 comprises 16 residues. Written as DNA, the CDR3 is TGTGCCAGCAGACCGCCGAGCGCGGGGGGCACGGATACGCAGTATTTT. Protein product: CASRPPSAGGTDTQYF.

The J gene is TRBJ2-3, the V gene TRBV29-1; D ambiguous. This CDR3 is built from 15 residues. Germline values: CDR1 SQVTM, CDR2 ANQGSEA. V shed 4 bases and J shed 1 base, with 15 bases lying between them. The CDR3 loop reads CSVVKGVTGTDTQYF. The CDR3 bases are TGCAGCGTTGTAAAGGGCGTGACCGGCACAGATACGCAGTATTTT.

The CDR3: CAISGQGNSPLHF. CDR3 bases: TGTGCCATCAGCGGACAGGGGAATTCACCCCTCCACTTT. The rearrangement links TRBV10-3 to TRBJ1-6; 9 bases align to TRBD1. The CDR3 runs to 13 residues. V shed 6 bases and J 7 bases; nucleotides not matched to a gene: 1. CDR1 is ENHRY and CDR2 is SYGVKD in the germline V gene.

V usage is TRBV28 and J usage is TRBJ2-7; possible D gene TRBD2, 6 bases. Trimming pared 7 bases from V and 6 bases from J, leaving 16 bases between. CDR1 MDHEN and CDR2 SYDVKM come from the germline V gene. CDR3 length: 13 amino acids. CDR3 sequence (DNA): TGTGCCAGCACCCCCCTAGCGTTTAGCGAGCAGTACTTC. Protein sequence: CASTPLAFSEQYF.

A remark on this clone: The junction departs from the called germline gene at one end, perhaps through a read error. The gene calls are TRBV28 and TRBJ1-1; D is undetermined. The CDR3 contains 13 residues. CDR1 and CDR2 (germline): MDHEN, SYDVKM. The CDR3 loop reads CASSLTANTEAFF. The DNA of the CDR3 is TGTGCCAGCAGTCTCACAGCGAACACTGAAGCTTTTTTT.

The gene calls are TRBV28 and TRBJ2-2; the D is unclear. Between the trimmed V and J ends, which lost 4 bases and 1 base, there was a span of 7 bases. Germline lookup yields CDR1 MDHEN and CDR2 SYDVKM. This CDR3 region has 14 residues. CDR3 in DNA: TGTGCCAGCAGTTCTTCAGGGAACACCGGGGAGCTGTTTTTT. Translating it yields CASSSSGNTGELFF. Drawing the rest from reference TRBV28 and TRBJ2-2, the complete variable domain is DVKVTQSSRYLVKRTGEKVFLECVQDMDHENMFWYRQDPGLGLRLIYFSYDVKMKEKGDIPEGYSVSREKKERFSLILESASTNQTSMYLCASSSSGNTGELFFGEGSRLTVL.

The sample holds one count of this clone. The rearrangement links TRBV3-1 (or the pseudogene TRBV3-2) to TRBJ2-7, with no clear D. The ends were cut back, 5 bases at V and 10 bases at J, with 12 bases in the middle. In germline, CDR1 is LGHDT, CDR2 YNNKEL (reference sequence). The CDR3 totals 11 residues. The CDR3 loop is CASSNRADQYF. The CDR3 DNA reads TGTGCCAGCAGCAATCGAGCAGATCAGTACTTC.

The rearrangement links TRBV27 to TRBJ2-1; D tentatively fits TRBD1 or TRBD2 (5 bases each). This CDR3 spans 14 amino acids. The ends were cut back, 3 bases at V and 3 bases at J, with 9 bases in the middle. Germline CDR1 is MNHEY and CDR2 is SMNVEV (reference sequence). CDR3 sequence reads: CASSFRDHYNEQFF. CDR3 DNA: TGTGCCAGCAGTTTTCGGGACCACTACAATGAGCAGTTCTTC.

This clone has just a few counts. This chain joins TRBV19 and TRBJ1-2; D gene ambiguous. Germline CDR1 LNHDA, CDR2 SQIVND (reference sequence). The CDR3 has 10 residues. V shed 6 bases and J shed 7 bases, with 6 bases lying between them. The CDR3 nucleotides are TGTGCCAGTAGGGAAAGTGGCTACACCTTC. Protein sequence: CASRESGYTF.

The V gene is TRBV2, the J gene TRBJ2-7; D is possibly TRBD2 (5 bases). The CDR3 has 14 amino acids. CDR1 and CDR2 from the germline V gene are SNHLY and FYNNEI. V shed 5 bases and J shed 4 bases, with 15 bases lying between them. CDR3 sequence reads: CASSRTGVAYEQYF. The CDR3 coding sequence is TGTGCCAGCAGTCGGACTGGCGTCGCGTACGAGCAGTACTTC.

This clone was detected only a few times. The rearrangement joins TRBV7-2 to TRBJ1-3; D is ambiguous. Trimming removed 6 bases at V and 2 bases at J, with 11 bases between. Germline values: CDR1 SGHTA, CDR2 FQGNSA. CDR3 size: 14 residues. CDR3 DNA sequence: TGTGCCAGCAGGGATGCAAGGGCTGGAAACACCATATATTTT. Protein: CASRDARAGNTIYF.

This clone was seen only once. J is TRBJ1-3 and V is TRBV27; D is perhaps TRBD1 (5 bases). Germline assignment: CDR1 MNHEY and CDR2 SMNVEV (reference sequence). Between the trimmed V and J ends, which lost 4 bases and 0 bases, there was a span of 13 bases. CDR3 length: 16 amino acids. CDR3 sequence reads: CASSSWGGSSGNTIYF. In nucleotides, the CDR3 is TGTGCCAGCAGTTCTTGGGGGGGGTCCTCTGGAAACACCATATATTTT.

CDR3 residues: CASSPNGVRDSPLHF. Here the CDR3 DNA reads TGCGCCAGCAGCCCTAATGGGGTTCGGGATTCACCCCTCCACTTT. The chain couples TRBV5-1 to TRBJ1-6, with D unclear. CDR1 and CDR2 from the germline V gene are SGHRS and YFSETQ. The CDR3 loop spans 15 amino acids. Trimming pared 4 bases from V and 8 bases from J, leaving 16 bases between.

V and J are TRBV9 and TRBJ2-5; D call uncertain. This CDR3 has 13 amino acids. Germline CDR1 reads SGDLS; CDR2 reads YYNGEE. Trimming left V 0 bases short and J 2 bases short, with 5 bases between. In nucleotides, the CDR3 is TGTGCCAGCAGCGTAGAAGATCAAGAGACCCAGTACTTC. Translation: CASSVEDQETQYF.

This clone was detected once. The chain links TRBV10-3 to TRBJ2-1; tentative D call: TRBD2 (6 bases). The CDR3 has 14 residues. The germline V gene encodes CDR1 ENHRY and CDR2 SYGVKD. Trimming removed 6 bases from V and 7 bases from J, with 16 bases in between. CDR3 DNA: TGTGCCATCAGCCCGGGGCGGGAACTAAATGAGCAGTTCTTC. Its translation: CAISPGRELNEQFF.

CDR3 in amino acids: CASSVDRASYEQYF. DNA of the CDR3: TGTGCCAGTAGTGTCGACAGGGCATCCTACGAGCAGTACTTC. The gene calls are TRBV19 and TRBJ2-7; 7 nucleotides match TRBD1. The CDR3 has 14 residues. J was trimmed by 1 base and V by 5 bases; bases with no gene match: 5. Germline V gene data show CDR1 as LNHDA and CDR2 as SQIVND (reference sequence).

This clone was recorded only once. The rearrangement links TRBV5-1 to TRBJ2-1, with TRBD2 matching over 9 bases. The V gene's germline CDR1 is SGHRS and CDR2 YFSETQ. The CDR3 has 18 amino acids. V dropped 4 bases and J dropped 9; count of bases not matched to a gene: 20. The CDR3 spells CASSPIPSGKGIQGEQFF. CDR3 coding DNA: TGCGCCAGCAGCCCTATCCCTAGCGGGAAGGGCATACAAGGTGAGCAGTTCTTC.

This clone was seen only a few times. The chain combines TRBV5-1 with TRBJ1-3; TRBD1 matches 9 bases. The CDR3 spans 16 residues. Germline-derived CDR1 and CDR2 are SGHRS and YFSETQ. V was pared by 0 bases and J by 5 bases, with 6 bases of the junction left unmatched. The CDR3 spells CASSLGEQGARNTIYF. The CDR3 DNA is TGCGCCAGCAGCTTGGGAGAACAGGGGGCTCGAAACACCATATATTTT.